The rows below give T cell receptor beta chains drawn from one sample of a study of T cell responses to AZD1222 COVID-19 vaccine. TCRdb's copy holds only in-frame clones and misses some; the assay was immunoSEQ multiplex PCR. The sample holds over 150,000 clones; around 88% are singletons and the top ten take 1.1%. The sample consisted of peripheral blood, taken 28 days after the second AZD1222 dose. Receptors originate from an adult who received the AZD1222 COVID-19 vaccine. Both conserved end residues are trimmed from each CDR3. Size is omitted from some rows. Given values are once, few, many or a class for expanded clones.

size,J,V,length,CDR3
NA,TRBJ2-7,TRBV2,12,ASSGTGGFGEQY
once,TRBJ1-2,TRBV10-3,13,ASHRDSSMVYGYT
NA,TRBJ1-2,TRBV12-3/TRBV12-4,11,ASSLDSRDGYT
NA,TRBJ1-4,TRBV5-1,11,ASSGGASEKLF
NA,TRBJ2-7,TRBV9,14,ASSPPYWQGANEQY
NA,TRBJ1-2,TRBV10-1,11,ASSESTEYGYT
few,TRBJ2-7,TRBV11-3,11,ASSTTGSYEQY
NA,TRBJ1-1,TRBV19,12,ASTSGTVNTEAF
NA,TRBJ1-3,TRBV19,11,ASSLATGNTIY
few,TRBJ1-1,TRBV29-1,11,SADKLGVPEAF
NA,TRBJ1-6,TRBV27,13,ASTRFGQGSSPLH
NA,TRBJ1-4,TRBV5-1,11,ASSPWPEEKLF
NA,TRBJ2-6,TRBV10-1,13,ASSESAGGANVLT
NA,TRBJ2-7,TRBV19,11,ASSNGGFYEQY
few,TRBJ1-2,TRBV2,11,ASSPGQAYGYT
NA,TRBJ1-1,TRBV3-1/TRBV3-2,12,ASIKKGGNTEAF
few,TRBJ1-2,TRBV4-2,13,ASSQDTGRSYGYT
NA,TRBJ2-1,TRBV6-5,13,ASSYSFEGNSEQF
NA,TRBJ2-7,TRBV3-1/TRBV3-2,12,ASRHSGEGKEQY
few,TRBJ1-2,TRBV2,14,ASNLGGGGIGYGYT
NA,TRBJ2-1,TRBV6-5,10,ASRTGGGGQF
NA,TRBJ2-2,TRBV7-2,14,ASSFWGGFGTGELF
NA,TRBJ2-7,TRBV4-2,13,ASSQASGDSYEQY
NA,TRBJ2-1,TRBV7-2,10,ASSSTAREQF
few,TRBJ2-1,TRBV19,12,ASTRDSSYNEQF
NA,TRBJ1-1,TRBV13,14,ASSLSQKGGNTEAF
NA,TRBJ1-2,TRBV6-2/TRBV6-3,13,ASSYGPGDNYGYT
NA,TRBJ2-2,TRBV12-5,15,ASGLVRLAENTGELF
NA,TRBJ1-6,TRBV19,14,ASSITTGQGWSPLH
NA,TRBJ2-3,TRBV2,14,ASSDQGGGATDTQY
NA,TRBJ2-7,TRBV30,10,AWSPGGHEQY
NA,TRBJ1-2,TRBV2,11,ASIRNRNYGYT
once,TRBJ1-1,TRBV3-1/TRBV3-2,13,ASSQGGYMNTEAF
NA,TRBJ2-6,TRBV4-2,16,ASSQDGGTFSGANVLT
NA,TRBJ1-6,TRBV5-4,13,ASSLLGFVNSPLH
NA,TRBJ2-5,TRBV10-1,9,ASSEGETQY
NA,TRBJ2-7,TRBV4-1,18,ASSQDRTGTGAVRSYEQY
NA,TRBJ2-7,TRBV6-6,12,ASSSPRGRDEQY
NA,TRBJ1-4,TRBV30,10,AWSVQGEKLF
NA,TRBJ1-2,TRBV10-3,15,AISESPGREANYGYT
NA,TRBJ2-1,TRBV2,12,ASILGGSRGEQF
few,TRBJ2-7,TRBV2,11,ASFSDASYEQY
once,TRBJ2-3,TRBV14,13,ASSHGSLSVDTQY
once,TRBJ1-2,TRBV27,10,ASEGTVYGYT
NA,TRBJ2-3,TRBV6-2/TRBV6-3,11,ASSYGTQWTQY
NA,TRBJ1-3,TRBV7-2,13,ASRADGKMGNTIY
NA,TRBJ2-7,TRBV6-5,10,ASSSQGYEQY
NA,TRBJ2-5,TRBV24-1,13,ATSASGGEQETQY
NA,TRBJ1-4,TRBV7-6,14,ASSLERGTGNEKLF